Below are 25 T cell receptor beta chains sequenced from a single sample in a study of cytomegalovirus exposure and HLA in healthy donors. PCR amplification relied on 60 Vbeta primers (plus 13 Jbeta primers). Profiled with immunoSEQ multiplex PCR; TCRdb holds only in-frame clones, not every one. The sample shows 200,000 to 300,000 clones, 82% of them seen only once. Specimen: PBMCs. These receptors all come from a woman aged 40 to 49 in good health and CMV-seropositive.

The chain employs TRBV18 and TRBJ1-1, with D perhaps TRBD1 (6 bases). CDR3 size: 17 residues. Trimming removed 6 bases at V and 0 bases at J, with 20 bases between. CDR1 is KGHSH and CDR2 is LQKENI in the germline V gene. As DNA, the CDR3 is TGTGCCAGCTCTTTGACCGGGACACCATATCTGAACACTGAAGCTTTCTTT. Translation: CASSLTGTPYLNTEAFF.

V and J are TRBV29-1 and TRBJ2-7; 7 bases line up with TRBD2. Germline CDR1 SQVTM, CDR2 ANQGSEA. The V gene end was trimmed by 1 base and the J gene end by 2 bases; junction bases not matched to a gene: 8. The CDR3 covers 15 residues. The CDR3 spells CSVEVGGYYTYEQYF. CDR3 nucleotide sequence: TGCAGCGTTGAAGTGGGGGGGTACTACACCTACGAGCAGTACTTC.

For this clone: A junction boundary mismatches the germline segment, possibly from a read error. The chain combines TRBV7-9 with TRBJ1-2, with no clear D. Germline values: CDR1 SEHNR, CDR2 FQNEAQ (reference sequence). This CDR3 is built from 14 residues. The CDR3 is CSSSLALTNYGYTF. The CDR3 DNA reads as TGTTCCAGCAGCTTAGCGCTAACTAACTATGGCTACACCTTC.

This clone was seen just once. This rearrangement joins TRBV27 to TRBJ1-2, with a tentative D call TRBD1 (5 bases). V was clipped by 5 bases and J by 8 bases, with 15 bases between them. The CDR3 length is 13 residues. Per the germline V gene, CDR1 is MNHEY and CDR2 is SMNVEV (reference sequence). CDR3 DNA: TGTGCCAGCAGTCCTCAGGGTGGAGGGGGCTACACCTTC. Translation: CASSPQGGGGYTF.

Concerning this clone: The junction departs from the called germline gene at one end, perhaps through a read error. The chain combines TRBV7-9 with TRBJ1-3; D is unclear. The CDR3 runs to 15 residues. Germline V gene lookup returns CDR1 SEHNR and CDR2 FQNEAQ (reference sequence). CDR3 sequence (DNA): TGTTCCAGCAACCCTCGGGATTGGACTGGAAACACCATATATTTT. Protein sequence: CSSNPRDWTGNTIYF.

The V and J genes are TRBV4-1 and TRBJ1-1, with TRBD1 matching over 8 bases. This CDR3 has 14 amino acids. In germline, CDR1 is MGHRA, CDR2 YSYEKL. Trimming took 2 bases from V and 1 from J; bases not matched to a gene: 0. The CDR3 is CASSQQGANTEAFF. The CDR3 bases are TGCGCCAGCAGCCAACAGGGGGCGAACACTGAAGCTTTCTTT.

The chain carries TRBV4-2 and TRBJ1-2, with D possibly TRBD1 on 6 matching bases. CDR3 size: 19 residues. Trimming took 0 bases from V and 0 from J, leaving 20 bases between them. Germline V lookup: CDR1 LGHNA, CDR2 YNFKEQ. The CDR3 region is CASSQDPSGWGQANYGYTF. The CDR3 region has the DNA TGTGCCAGCAGCCAAGATCCCTCTGGTTGGGGGCAAGCTAACTATGGCTACACCTTC.

This clone was seen only a few times. J is TRBJ1-3 and V is TRBV7-2, with D perhaps TRBD1 (5 bases). Trimming cost V 6 bases and J 4 bases, with 7 bases left between them. The CDR3 runs 12 residues. CDR1 and CDR2 from the germline V gene are SGHTA and FQGNSA. CDR3 bases: TGTGCCAGCAGGGCAGGGGGAAACACCATATATTTT. Translating gives CASRAGGNTIYF.

The rearrangement uses TRBV19 and TRBJ2-7, with 8 bases that match TRBD1. The CDR3 extends over 14 amino acids. Unmatched junction bases numbered 4, after V lost 5 bases and J lost 1 base. The germline gives CDR1 LNHDA, CDR2 SQIVND (reference sequence). CDR3 sequence reads: CASSPQGASYEQYF. For the CDR3, the DNA is TGTGCCAGTAGTCCGCAGGGGGCGTCCTACGAGCAGTACTTC.

The rearrangement uses TRBV2 and TRBJ1-2; a weak D match, TRBD1 (5 bases). This CDR3 has 13 amino acids. The V end lost 9 bases, the J end lost 4 bases, and 15 bases lay between the germline ends. The V gene's germline CDR1 is SNHLY and CDR2 FYNNEI. The CDR3, as DNA: TGTGCCAGTGGTATAGGGGTTATCTATGGCTACACCTTC. Its protein product is CASGIGVIYGYTF.

This clone appeared a single time. This chain connects TRBV18 to TRBJ2-5; tentative D call: TRBD1 (5 bases). V was pared by 1 base and J by 2 bases, with 14 bases between. Germline V gives CDR1 KGHSH, CDR2 LQKENI. There are 16 residues in the CDR3. CDR3 sequence: CASSPRGSGLQETQYF. In nucleotides, the CDR3 is TGTGCCAGCTCACCACGGGGCAGTGGCCTACAAGAGACCCAGTACTTC.

V gene TRBV27 combines with J gene TRBJ2-1; 10 bases agree with TRBD1. Germline assignment: CDR1 MNHEY and CDR2 SMNVEV (reference sequence). V shed 1 base and J 8 bases; nucleotides not matched to a gene: 5. CDR3 length: 15 amino acids. CDR3 sequence: CASSLLGTGVHEQFF. The DNA for the CDR3 is TGTGCCAGCAGTTTATTAGGGACAGGGGTACATGAGCAGTTCTTC.

The chain joins TRBV6-6 to TRBJ2-3, with D possibly matching TRBD1 (7 bases). Germline V lookup: CDR1 MNHNY, CDR2 SVGAGI (reference sequence). V was clipped by 7 bases and J by 5 bases, with 16 bases between them. The CDR3 totals 14 residues. CDR3: CASTLGGGVDTQYF. Written as DNA, the CDR3 is TGTGCCAGCACCTTAGGAGGGGGCGTAGATACGCAGTATTTT.

The CDR3 bases are TGTGCCAGCAGCCAAGGACTAGCGGGGGGGTGGGGGGAGCAGTTCTTC. It encodes CASSQGLAGGWGEQFF. The chain joins TRBV4-2 to TRBJ2-1; TRBD2 agrees at 14 bases. Germline V gene sequence: CDR1 LGHNA, CDR2 YNFKEQ. This CDR3 has 16 residues. The V segment lost 1 base and the J segment 10 bases; nucleotides outside the gene matches: 6.

The rearrangement links TRBV5-1 to TRBJ1-2, with 9 bases matching TRBD1. Germline trimming cut 4 bases from V and 5 bases from J; bases unmatched to any gene: 6. Looked up from germline, CDR1 is SGHRS and CDR2 is YFSETQ. This CDR3 comprises 14 residues. CDR3 DNA: TGCGCCAGCAGCCGAGAGGGACAGGGATATGGCTACACCTTC. Encoded protein: CASSREGQGYGYTF.

V is TRBV4-2 and J is TRBJ1-1; TRBD1 aligns across 8 bases. The CDR3 extends over 16 amino acids. Germline V gene lookup returns CDR1 LGHNA and CDR2 YNFKEQ. V trimming: 4 bases; J trimming: 1 base; junction bases outside the gene matches: 8. The CDR3 DNA reads TGTGCCAGCAGCCCTGGACAGGGTTCCTCGAACACTGAAGCTTTCTTT. Its translation: CASSPGQGSSNTEAFF.

As concerns this clone: Within the sample, other DNA sequences also encode this same CDR3. This rearrangement joins TRBV7-9 to TRBJ2-7; 7 bases are a match to TRBD2. CDR1 is SEHNR and CDR2 is FQNEAQ in the germline V gene (reference sequence). The length of the CDR3 is 12 residues. The V and J ends lost 1 base and 7 bases, in that order; junction bases with no gene match: 1. The CDR3 is CASSLGGGEQYF. CDR3 nucleotide sequence: TGTGCCAGCAGCTTAGGGGGAGGGGAGCAGTACTTC. Full variable domain (missing parts from reference TRBV7-9 and TRBJ2-7): DTGVSQNPRHKITKRGQNVTFRCDPISEHNRLYWYRQTLGQGPEFLTYFQNEAQLEKSRLLSDRFSAERPKGSFSTLEIQRTEQGDSAMYLCASSLGGGEQYFGPGTRLTVT.

V usage is TRBV19 and J usage is TRBJ2-7; tentatively, D is TRBD2 (6 bases). Trimming cost V 0 bases and J 1 base, with 7 bases left between them. Germline CDR1 LNHDA, CDR2 SQIVND (reference sequence). The CDR3 spans 14 residues. The CDR3 nucleotides read TGTGCCAGTAGTATAGATAGCGGTTCCTACGAGCAGTACTTC. Translated, it gives CASSIDSGSYEQYF.

The V and J genes are TRBV10-1 and TRBJ1-1; 7 bases agree with TRBD1. The length of the CDR3 is 14 residues. The germline CDR1 and CDR2 sequences are WNHNN and SYGVQD (reference sequence). V shed 4 bases, J shed 4 bases, and the junction held 6 bases outside the gene matches. This CDR3 reads CASSATSGGTEAFF. The CDR3 DNA reads as TGCGCCAGCAGTGCAACCTCAGGGGGCACTGAAGCTTTCTTT.

This chain uses TRBV4-1 with TRBJ1-2, with 9 bases fitting TRBD1. The CDR3 consists of 16 residues. Germline values: CDR1 MGHRA, CDR2 YSYEKL. Trimming removed 6 bases from V and 3 bases from J; junction bases left unmatched: 11. CDR3 nucleotide sequence: TGCGCCAGCAGACCTCCGGGACAGGGAGATTACTATGGCTACACCTTC. It translates to CASRPPGQGDYYGYTF.

The V call is TRBV2, the J call TRBJ1-1; perhaps TRBD1 as D (5 bases). V was cut by 6 bases and J by 5 bases, with 16 bases left in between. CDR3 length: 14 amino acids. Germline lookup yields CDR1 SNHLY and CDR2 FYNNEI. The CDR3 nucleotides are TGTGCCAGCAGCGTCACATGGGACTCGACTGAAGCTTTCTTT. It yields the protein CASSVTWDSTEAFF.

This chain uses TRBV9 with TRBJ2-1, with 9 bases identical to TRBD2. The CDR3 contains 17 residues. Germline CDR1 reads SGDLS; CDR2 reads YYNGEE. J was trimmed by 0 bases and V by 0 bases; bases with no gene match: 4. Here the CDR3 reads CASSVGLAGSSYNEQFF. The CDR3 nucleotides are TGTGCCAGCAGCGTAGGTCTAGCGGGGAGCTCCTACAATGAGCAGTTCTTC.

The J gene is TRBJ2-7, the V gene TRBV11-2; 8 positions match TRBD1. This CDR3 is 15 amino acids long. Looked up from germline, CDR1 is SGHAT and CDR2 is FQNNGV. Trimming removed 3 bases from V and 0 bases from J; junction bases left unmatched: 4. CDR3 sequence: CASSFRTGNSYEQYF. The CDR3 DNA reads as TGTGCCAGCAGCTTTCGGACAGGGAACTCCTACGAGCAGTACTTC.

J is TRBJ1-3 and V is TRBV28; tentatively, D is TRBD1 (6 bases). Germline V lookup: CDR1 MDHEN, CDR2 SYDVKM. Trimming stripped 6 bases from V and 3 bases from J, with 18 bases between. The CDR3 loop spans 16 amino acids. The CDR3 spells CASSPFQGIYGNTIYF. CDR3 DNA: TGTGCCAGCAGCCCCTTCCAGGGGATTTATGGAAACACCATATATTTT.

J is TRBJ2-5 and V is TRBV10-2, with a weak D call TRBD2 (5 bases). The CDR3 has 13 residues. The V end was cut by 6 bases, the J end by 4 bases, with 12 bases between. Germline V gene data show CDR1 as WSHSY and CDR2 as SAAADI. Here the CDR3 reads CASSPVAGETQYF. For the CDR3, the DNA is TGCGCCAGCAGCCCCGTGGCGGGAGAGACCCAGTACTTC.